These 15 T cell receptor beta chains share one sample of origin, sequenced in a study of siplizumab effects on memory and regulatory T cells. Sequencing was performed with immunoSEQ multiplex PCR; in TCRdb, only in-frame clones are kept and a portion is missing. The sample contains about 69,000 clones, about 90% of which appear only once. The material sequenced was Tregs sorted from blood. The receptors shown here come from a human donor in good health.

The rearrangement links TRBV2 to TRBJ2-7, with 9 nucleotides matching TRBD1. Losses at the gene ends were 5 bases for V and 2 bases for J; bases not matched to a gene: 7. The CDR3 runs to 15 residues. The germline gives CDR1 SNHLY, CDR2 FYNNEI. The CDR3 region has the DNA TGTGCCAGCAGTCAGGGGACAGGGAGGCCCTACGAGCAGTACTTC. Encoded protein: CASSQGTGRPYEQYF.

The rearrangement uses TRBV11-3 and TRBJ2-1; 12 bases are shared with TRBD1. CDR1 is SGHNT and CDR2 is YENEEA in the germline V gene. CDR3 length equals 15 residues. V lost 5 bases, J lost 7 bases, and 6 bases stayed unmatched. In nucleotides, the CDR3 is TGTGCCAGCAGCCGGGGACAGGGGGCGAGGAATGAGCAGTTCTTC. As protein: CASSRGQGARNEQFF. Combining the CDR3 with reference TRBV11-3 and TRBJ2-1 gives the whole variable domain EAGVVQSPRYKIIEKKQPVAFWCNPISGHNTLYWYLQNLGQGPELLIRYENEEAVDDSQLPKDRFSAERLKGVDSTLKIQPAELGDSAVYLCASSRGQGARNEQFFGPGTRLTVL.

The chain employs TRBV2 and TRBJ2-7; TRBD2 agrees at 12 bases. This CDR3 has 15 amino acids. CDR1 SNHLY and CDR2 FYNNEI come from the germline V gene. V dropped 5 bases and J dropped 2; count of bases not matched to a gene: 4. The CDR3 region is CASSRLAGAAYEQYF. DNA of the CDR3: TGTGCCAGCAGTAGACTAGCGGGAGCCGCCTACGAGCAGTACTTC.

This chain uses TRBV11-3 with TRBJ2-1, with D unresolved. Germline CDR1 is SGHNT and CDR2 is YENEEA. Trimming left V 2 bases short and J 1 base short, with 9 bases between. This CDR3 is built from 15 residues. In nucleotides, the CDR3 is TGTGCCAGCAGCTTATCTTGGGTTTCCTACAATGAGCAGTTCTTC. This sequence encodes CASSLSWVSYNEQFF.

The count of this clone is one. J is TRBJ2-1 and V is TRBV5-1; tentative D call: TRBD1 (6 bases). From germline, CDR1 is SGHRS and CDR2 YFSETQ. The CDR3 consists of 14 residues. V was clipped by 1 base and J by 8 bases, with 13 bases between them. The CDR3 nucleotides read TGCGCCAGCAGCTTGTTTCTAGGGGGAGATGAGCAGTTCTTC. This translates into CASSLFLGGDEQFF.

This clone appeared a single time. The genes are TRBV11-2 and TRBJ2-1; 8 nucleotides line up with TRBD2. This CDR3 region has 14 residues. Per germline, CDR1 SGHAT and CDR2 FQNNGV. Trimming took 7 bases from V and 8 from J; bases not matched to a gene: 10. DNA for the CDR3: TGTGCCAGCAAAAGCGGGAGCGTGAATTATGAGCAGTTCTTC. Residues: CASKSGSVNYEQFF.

There are a few counts of this clone. This chain links TRBV5-1 with TRBJ2-2, with 11 bases identical to TRBD2. The CDR3 covers 16 residues. The germline V gene encodes CDR1 SGHRS and CDR2 YFSETQ. V gave up 2 bases and J gave up 5 bases; unmatched junction bases: 5. The CDR3 DNA reads TGCGCCAGCAGCTTACCGGGACTAGCGGCTACCGGGGAGCTGTTTTTT. Its translation: CASSLPGLAATGELFF.

This clone showed up just once. V is TRBV4-1 and J is TRBJ1-6; D not certain. CDR3 length: 15 residues. Trimming removed 4 bases at V and 9 bases at J, with 16 bases between. The germline gives CDR1 MGHRA, CDR2 YSYEKL. In DNA form, the CDR3 reads TGCGCCAGCAGCCTCGGCACGGGAGTAATTTCACCCCTCCACTTT. This sequence encodes CASSLGTGVISPLHF.

Only one count was recorded for this clone. V gene TRBV19 combines with J gene TRBJ1-1; D is possibly TRBD1 (5 bases). CDR1 is LNHDA, CDR2 SQIVND, per germline (reference sequence). V was cut by 5 bases and J by 4 bases, with 14 bases left in between. The CDR3 sequence is 14 residues long. CDR3 sequence: CASSSGTIGTEAFF. DNA for the CDR3: TGTGCCAGTAGTTCCGGGACGATCGGCACTGAAGCTTTCTTT. Based on the CDR3 plus reference TRBV19 and TRBJ1-1, the full variable domain is DGGITQSPKYLFRKEGQNVTLSCEQNLNHDAMYWYRQDPGQGLRLIYYSQIVNDFQKGDIAEGYSVSREKKESFPLTVTSAQKNPTAFYLCASSSGTIGTEAFFGQGTRLTVV.

The chain has TRBV2 and TRBJ1-4; 8 bases agree with TRBD1. V lost 6 bases to trimming and J lost 6 bases; unmatched junction nucleotides: 6. The CDR3 is 14 residues long. Germline V gives CDR1 SNHLY, CDR2 FYNNEI. This chain's CDR3 is CASSVDRVDEKLFF. The CDR3 nucleotides read TGTGCCAGCAGCGTGGACAGGGTGGATGAAAAACTGTTTTTT.

The chain carries TRBV7-8 and TRBJ1-1; D is unclear. Germline CDR1 and CDR2: SGHVS and FQNEAQ. V lost 5 bases and J lost 0, with 10 bases in between. The CDR3 loop spans 14 amino acids. CDR3 DNA: TGTGCCAGCAGCGCGACGACTGTGAACACTGAAGCTTTCTTT. Its protein is CASSATTVNTEAFF.

The chain links TRBV15 to TRBJ1-2, with D possibly being TRBD1 (6 bases). The CDR3 loop spans 13 amino acids. CDR1 is LNHNV and CDR2 is YYDKDF in the germline V gene (reference sequence). V lost 6 bases, J lost 3 bases, and 11 bases lay in between. This CDR3 is CATSLQGDYGYTF. CDR3 DNA: TGTGCCACCAGTCTACAGGGTGACTATGGCTACACCTTC. The whole variable domain, filled in from reference TRBV15 and TRBJ1-2, reads DAMVIQNPRYQVTQFGKPVTLSCSQTLNHNVMYWYQQKSSQAPKLLFHYYDKDFNNEADTPDNFQSRRPNTSFCFLDIRSPGLGDTAMYLCATSLQGDYGYTFGSGTRLTVV.

In this sample, this clone turned up once. The chain joins TRBV23-1 to TRBJ2-5; 12 nucleotides line up with TRBD1. TRBV23-1 is annotated as an ORF whose role is uncertain. The CDR3 runs to 18 residues. With 8 bases clipped from V and 3 bases from J, the junction kept 16 bases outside the gene matches. For the CDR3, the DNA is TGCGCCAGCGGAAACGTACCGGGACAGGGGGCGCGGGAAGAGACCCAGTACTTC. Its protein is CASGNVPGQGAREETQYF.

This clone was seen only a few times. The chain has TRBV7-9 and TRBJ1-2; perhaps TRBD1 as D (6 bases). CDR1 is SEHNR and CDR2 is FQNEAQ in the germline V gene (reference sequence). This CDR3 has 14 amino acids. Deletions cut 3 bases from V and 4 bases from J, with 12 bases between. DNA of the CDR3: TGTGCCAGCAGCTTGTCGACAGGAATCTATGGCTACACCTTC. This gives the protein CASSLSTGIYGYTF.

The chain uses TRBV2 and TRBJ2-1, with 8 bases that match TRBD2. Germline V lookup: CDR1 SNHLY, CDR2 FYNNEI. This CDR3 has 16 amino acids. The J segment lost 4 bases and the V segment lost 5 bases, leaving 10 bases of the junction unmatched. CDR3 sequence: CASSRISGILYNEQFF. In DNA form, the CDR3 reads TGTGCCAGCAGTCGAATTAGCGGGATTTTGTACAATGAGCAGTTCTTC.